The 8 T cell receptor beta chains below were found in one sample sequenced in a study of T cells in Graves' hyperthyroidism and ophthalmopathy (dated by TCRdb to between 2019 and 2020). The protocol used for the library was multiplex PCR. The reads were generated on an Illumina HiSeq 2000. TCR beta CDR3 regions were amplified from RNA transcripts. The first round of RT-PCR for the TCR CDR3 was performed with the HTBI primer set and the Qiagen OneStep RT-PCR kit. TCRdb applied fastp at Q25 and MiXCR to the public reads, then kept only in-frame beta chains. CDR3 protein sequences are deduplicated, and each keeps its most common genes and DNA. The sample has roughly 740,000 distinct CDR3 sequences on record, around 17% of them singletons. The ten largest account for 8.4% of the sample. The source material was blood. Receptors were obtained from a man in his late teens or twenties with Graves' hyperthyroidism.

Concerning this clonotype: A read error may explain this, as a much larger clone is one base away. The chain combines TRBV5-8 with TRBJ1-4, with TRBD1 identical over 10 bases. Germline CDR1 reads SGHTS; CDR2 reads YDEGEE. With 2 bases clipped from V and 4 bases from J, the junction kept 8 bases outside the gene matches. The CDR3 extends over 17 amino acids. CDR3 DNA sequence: TGTGCCAGCAGCTTCGCCGGGACAGGGGCATTTAATGAAAAACTGTTTTTT. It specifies CASSFAGTGAFNEKLFF.

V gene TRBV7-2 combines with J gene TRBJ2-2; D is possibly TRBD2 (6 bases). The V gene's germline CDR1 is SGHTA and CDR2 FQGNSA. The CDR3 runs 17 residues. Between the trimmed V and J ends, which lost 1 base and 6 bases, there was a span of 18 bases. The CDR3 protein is CASSLEFTGDWAGELFF. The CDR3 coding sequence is TGTGCCAGCAGCTTAGAGTTTACGGGGGACTGGGCCGGGGAGCTGTTTTTT.

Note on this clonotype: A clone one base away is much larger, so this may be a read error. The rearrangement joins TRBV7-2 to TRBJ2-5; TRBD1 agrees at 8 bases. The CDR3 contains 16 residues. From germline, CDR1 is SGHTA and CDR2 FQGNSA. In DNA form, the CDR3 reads TGTGCCAGCAGCTTAGGGAGGACAGGGTCCCAAGAGACCCGGTACTTC. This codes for CASSLGRTGSQETRYF.

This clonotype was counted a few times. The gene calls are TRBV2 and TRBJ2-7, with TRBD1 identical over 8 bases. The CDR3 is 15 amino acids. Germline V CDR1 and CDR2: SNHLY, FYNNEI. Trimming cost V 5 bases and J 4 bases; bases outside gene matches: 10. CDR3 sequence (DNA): TGTGCCAGCAGTAACCGACAGGGGAGTTCGTACGAGCAGTACTTC. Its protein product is CASSNRQGSSYEQYF.

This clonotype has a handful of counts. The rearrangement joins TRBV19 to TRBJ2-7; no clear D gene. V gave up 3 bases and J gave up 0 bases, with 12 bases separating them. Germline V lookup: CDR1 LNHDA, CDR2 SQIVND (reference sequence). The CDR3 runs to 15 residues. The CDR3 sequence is CASSMRFQSSYEQYF. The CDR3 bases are TGTGCCAGTAGTATGAGGTTCCAGAGCTCCTACGAGCAGTACTTC.

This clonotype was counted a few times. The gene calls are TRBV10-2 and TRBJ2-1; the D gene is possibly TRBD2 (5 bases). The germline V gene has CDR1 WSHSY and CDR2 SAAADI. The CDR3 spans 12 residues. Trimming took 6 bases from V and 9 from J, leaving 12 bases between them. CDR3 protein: CASRLEVGEQFF. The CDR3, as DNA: TGCGCCAGCAGACTAGAGGTTGGTGAGCAGTTCTTC.

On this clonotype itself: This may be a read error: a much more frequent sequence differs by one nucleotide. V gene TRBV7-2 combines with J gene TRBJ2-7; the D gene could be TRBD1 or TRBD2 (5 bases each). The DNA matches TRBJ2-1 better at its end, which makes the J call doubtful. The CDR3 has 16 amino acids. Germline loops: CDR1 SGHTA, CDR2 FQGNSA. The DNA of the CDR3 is TGTGCCAGCAGCTTAGCTCCGCCCGGGACGTCCTACGAGCAGTTCTTC. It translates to CASSLAPPGTSYEQFF.

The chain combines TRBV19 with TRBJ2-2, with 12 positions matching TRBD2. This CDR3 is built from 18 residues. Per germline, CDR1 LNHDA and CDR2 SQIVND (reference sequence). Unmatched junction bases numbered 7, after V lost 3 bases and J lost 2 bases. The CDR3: CASSMYLAGGPNTGELFF. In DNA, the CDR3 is TGTGCCAGTAGTATGTATCTAGCGGGAGGGCCTAACACCGGGGAGCTGTTTTTT.